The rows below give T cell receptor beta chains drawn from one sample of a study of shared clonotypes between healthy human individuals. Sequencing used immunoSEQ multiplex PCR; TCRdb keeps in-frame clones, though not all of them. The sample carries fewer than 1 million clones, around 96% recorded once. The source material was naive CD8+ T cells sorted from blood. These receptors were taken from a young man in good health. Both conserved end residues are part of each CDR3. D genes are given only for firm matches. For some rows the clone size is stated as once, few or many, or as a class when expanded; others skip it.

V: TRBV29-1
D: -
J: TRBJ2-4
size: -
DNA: TGCAGCGTTGAACAGGGGATGGGCAAAAACATTCAGTACTTC
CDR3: CSVEQGMGKNIQYF

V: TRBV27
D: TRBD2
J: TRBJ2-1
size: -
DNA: TGTGCCAGCAGTTCGCCCAGCGGGAGAGCGAGCAATGAGCAGTTCTTC
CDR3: CASSSPSGRASNEQFF

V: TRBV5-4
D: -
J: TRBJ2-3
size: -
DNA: TGTGCCAGCAGCCAGGGACCCACAGATACGCAGTATTTT
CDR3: CASSQGPTDTQYF

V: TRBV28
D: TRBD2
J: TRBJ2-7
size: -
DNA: TGTGCCAGCGGGGGGGAGGGAGATTACGAGCAGTACTTC
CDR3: CASGGEGDYEQYF

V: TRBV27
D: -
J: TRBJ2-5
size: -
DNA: TGTGCCAGCAGTTTCCCCCCCTGGGAGACCCAGTACTTC
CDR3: CASSFPPWETQYF

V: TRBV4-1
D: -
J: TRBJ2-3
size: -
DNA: TGCGCCAGCAGCCAAGATGGGCGGGTCACAGATACGCAGTATTTT
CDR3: CASSQDGRVTDTQYF

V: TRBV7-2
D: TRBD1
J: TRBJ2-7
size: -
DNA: TGTGCCAGCAGCACAGGGGGCGGCTCCTACGAGCAGTACTTC
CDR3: CASSTGGGSYEQYF

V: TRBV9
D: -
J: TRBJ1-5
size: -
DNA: TGTGCCAGCAGCGGGAGCGCAGGGGGCAATCAGCCCCAGCATTTT
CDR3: CASSGSAGGNQPQHF

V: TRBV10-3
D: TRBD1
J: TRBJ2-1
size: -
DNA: TGTGCCATATACCGGGACAGCCACAATGAGCAGTTCTTC
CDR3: CAIYRDSHNEQFF

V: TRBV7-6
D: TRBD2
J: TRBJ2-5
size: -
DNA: TGTGCCAGCAGCCCCCCGTGGGCTAGCGGGAAAGAGACCCAGTACTTC
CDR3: CASSPPWASGKETQYF

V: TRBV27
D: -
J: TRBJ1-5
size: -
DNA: TGTGCCAGCAGTTTATCCCCTCCCGCCGGAAATCAGCCCCAGCATTTT
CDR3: CASSLSPPAGNQPQHF

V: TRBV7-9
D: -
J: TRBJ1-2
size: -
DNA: TGTGCCAGCACCACGTACGATGGAGTCGACTATGGCTACACCTTC
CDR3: CASTTYDGVDYGYTF

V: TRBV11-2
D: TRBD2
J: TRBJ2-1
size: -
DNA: TGTGCCAGCAGCTTAGACACCGGACTAGCGGAGTACAATGAGCAGTTCTTC
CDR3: CASSLDTGLAEYNEQFF

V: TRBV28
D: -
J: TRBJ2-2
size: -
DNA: TGTGCCAGCAGTGCGGGACAGTACACCGGGGAGCTGTTTTTT
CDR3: CASSAGQYTGELFF

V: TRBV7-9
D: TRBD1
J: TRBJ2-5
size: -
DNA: TGTGCCAGCAGCCGGGGACAGGGGGCGCTTGAGACCCAGTACTTC
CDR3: CASSRGQGALETQYF

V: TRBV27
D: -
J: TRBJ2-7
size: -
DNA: TGTGCCAGCTCCGTCGTTGGGTACGAGCAGTACTTC
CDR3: CASSVVGYEQYF

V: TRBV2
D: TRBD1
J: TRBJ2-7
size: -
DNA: TGTGCCAGCAAGTGGACAGGGGACTACGAGCAGTACTTC
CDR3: CASKWTGDYEQYF

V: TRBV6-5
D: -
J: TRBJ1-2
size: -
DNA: TGTGCCAGCAGCGGGGGCAGCTATGGCTACACCTTC
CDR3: CASSGGSYGYTF

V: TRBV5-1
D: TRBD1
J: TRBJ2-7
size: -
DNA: TGCGCCAGCAGCTTGGCGGGACAGGGCCCCTACGAGCAGTACTTC
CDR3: CASSLAGQGPYEQYF

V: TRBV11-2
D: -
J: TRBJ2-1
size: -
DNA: TGTGCCAGCAGCCCACTACCCCGGACCGTACTCTCCTACAATGAGCAGTTCTTC
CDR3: CASSPLPRTVLSYNEQFF

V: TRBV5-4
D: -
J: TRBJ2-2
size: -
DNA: TGTGCCAGCACCTCGGGCCGGGAGCTGTTTTTT
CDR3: CASTSGRELFF

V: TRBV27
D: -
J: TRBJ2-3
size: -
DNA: TGTGCCAGCAGTTTTAAGGGAGCCACAGATACGCAGTATTTT
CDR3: CASSFKGATDTQYF

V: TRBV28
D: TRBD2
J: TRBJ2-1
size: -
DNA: TGTGCCAGCAAGGGAGCGGGGGGACCTAATGAGCAGTTCTTC
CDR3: CASKGAGGPNEQFF

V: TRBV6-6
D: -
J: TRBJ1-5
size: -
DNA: TGTGCCAGCACACGGGACTATAGCAATCAGCCCCAGCATTTT
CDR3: CASTRDYSNQPQHF

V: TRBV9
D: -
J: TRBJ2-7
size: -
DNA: TGTGCCAGCAGTTCCAACGGGGACACTACCTACGAGCAGTACTTC
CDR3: CASSSNGDTTYEQYF

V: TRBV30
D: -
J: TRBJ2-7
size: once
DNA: TGTGCCGGAGGCTGGTACGAGCAGTACTTC
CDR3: CAGGWYEQYF

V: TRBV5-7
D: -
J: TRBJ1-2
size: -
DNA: TGTGCCAGCAGCCGCGAATTCGACAGAACCTATGGCTACACCTTC
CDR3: CASSREFDRTYGYTF

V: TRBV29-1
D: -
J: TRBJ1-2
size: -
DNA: TGCAGCGTTGGGGACCACAGGGACGGAAATGATGGCTACACCTTC
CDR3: CSVGDHRDGNDGYTF

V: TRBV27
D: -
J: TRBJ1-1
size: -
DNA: TGTGCCAGCAATCCTCGGGGTTGGAACACTGAAGCTTTCTTT
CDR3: CASNPRGWNTEAFF

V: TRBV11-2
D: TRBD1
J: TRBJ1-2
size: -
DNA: TGTGCCAGCAGCGGAACGACAGGGGGTCGTTATGGCTACACCTTC
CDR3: CASSGTTGGRYGYTF

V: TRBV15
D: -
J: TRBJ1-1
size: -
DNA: TGTGCCACCAGCAGAGATCGTGTCGGCCTTTTCCGCTGGACTGAAGCTTTCTTT
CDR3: CATSRDRVGLFRWTEAFF

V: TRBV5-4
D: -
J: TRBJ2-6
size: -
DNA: TGTGCCAGCACCCCCGACTGGGCTGGGGCCAACGTCCTGACTTTC
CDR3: CASTPDWAGANVLTF

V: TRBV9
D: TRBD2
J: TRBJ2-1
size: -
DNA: TGTGCCAGCAGCGTCCCCCTAGCGGGCGATGAGCAGTTCTTC
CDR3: CASSVPLAGDEQFF

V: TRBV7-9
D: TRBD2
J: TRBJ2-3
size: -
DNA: TGTGCCAGCAGCGACCGCCTAGCGGGAGGATCCACAGATACGCAGTATTTT
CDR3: CASSDRLAGGSTDTQYF

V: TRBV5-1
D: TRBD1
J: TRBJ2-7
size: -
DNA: TGCGCCAGCAGCTTGACGGGACAGGGCCCCTACGAGCAGTACTTC
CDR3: CASSLTGQGPYEQYF

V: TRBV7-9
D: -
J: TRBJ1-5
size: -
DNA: TGTGCCAGCAGCCCCCTCCAGGGAGGTAATCAGCCCCAGCATTTT
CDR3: CASSPLQGGNQPQHF

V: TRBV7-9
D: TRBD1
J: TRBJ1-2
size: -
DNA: TGTGCCAGCATAGACCGGGACAGCCCTACCTATGGCTACACCTTC
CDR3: CASIDRDSPTYGYTF

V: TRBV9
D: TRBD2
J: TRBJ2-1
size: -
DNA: TGTGCCAGCAGCGGGGTAGCGGGAGGGCGGTTAGATGAGCAGTTCTTC
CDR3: CASSGVAGGRLDEQFF

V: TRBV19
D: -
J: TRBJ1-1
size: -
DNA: TGTGCCAGTGGGGCAGGGAATTTGAACACTGAAGCTTTCTTT
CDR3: CASGAGNLNTEAFF

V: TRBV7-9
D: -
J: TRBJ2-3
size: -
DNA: TGTGCCAGCAGCTGGGACGGACTCACAGATACGCAGTATTTT
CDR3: CASSWDGLTDTQYF

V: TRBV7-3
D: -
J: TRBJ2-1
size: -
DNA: TGTGCCAGCAGCTCATCAGAAAGCTCCTACAATGAGCAGTTCTTC
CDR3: CASSSSESSYNEQFF

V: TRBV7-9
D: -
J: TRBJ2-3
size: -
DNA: TGTGCCAGCAGCTGGCCCGGGACGAAAGAAGCAGATACGCAGTATTTT
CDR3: CASSWPGTKEADTQYF

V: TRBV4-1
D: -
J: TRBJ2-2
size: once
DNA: TGCGCCAGCAGCCCGGCGACAGTCTCTTCGAACACCGGGGAGCTGTTTTTT
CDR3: CASSPATVSSNTGELFF

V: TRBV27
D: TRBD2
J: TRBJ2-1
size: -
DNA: TGTGCCAGCAGTTTTTGGACTAGTGGCGGTGGTGAGCAGTTCTTC
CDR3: CASSFWTSGGGEQFF

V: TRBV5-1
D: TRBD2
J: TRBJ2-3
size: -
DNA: TGCGCCAGCAGCTTGGTTAGCGGGACTACGGGGGTGAAGCAGTATTTT
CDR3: CASSLVSGTTGVKQYF

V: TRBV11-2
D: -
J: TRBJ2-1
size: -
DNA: TGTGCCAGCAGCTTAGCGGGGGTTTACAATGAGCAGTTCTTC
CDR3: CASSLAGVYNEQFF

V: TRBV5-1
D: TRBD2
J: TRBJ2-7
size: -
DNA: TGCGCCAGCAGCTTGGAGGGACTAGCGGGAGGGGGCCACGAGCAGTACTTC
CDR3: CASSLEGLAGGGHEQYF

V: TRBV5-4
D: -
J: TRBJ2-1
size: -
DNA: TGTGCCAGCAGCTTGCTAGTGGATGAGCAGTTCTTC
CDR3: CASSLLVDEQFF

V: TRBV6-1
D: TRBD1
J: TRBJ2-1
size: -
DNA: TGTGCCAGCACAAACCGGGACAGGGGGCTTAATGAGCAGTTCTTC
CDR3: CASTNRDRGLNEQFF

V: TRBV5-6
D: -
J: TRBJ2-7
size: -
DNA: TGTGCCAGCAGCTTGGGTCCGGGGGACGAGCAGTACTTC
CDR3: CASSLGPGDEQYF

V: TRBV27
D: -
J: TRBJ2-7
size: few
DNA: TGTGCCAGCAGTTTACACGGGGACGAGCAGTACTTC
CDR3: CASSLHGDEQYF

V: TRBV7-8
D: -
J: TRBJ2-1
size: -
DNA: TGTGCCAGCAGCGCCCGAACAGGGTATACCTACAATGAGCAGTTCTTC
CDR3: CASSARTGYTYNEQFF

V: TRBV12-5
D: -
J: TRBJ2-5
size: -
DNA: TGTGCTAGTGGAAGGGACGGTGAGACCCAGTACTTC
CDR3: CASGRDGETQYF

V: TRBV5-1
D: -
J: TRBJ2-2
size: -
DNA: TGCGCCAGCAGCCAAGTCTGGGGCGAAACGAACACCGGGGAGCTGTTTTTT
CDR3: CASSQVWGETNTGELFF

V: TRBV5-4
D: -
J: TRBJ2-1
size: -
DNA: TGTGCCAGCAGCTTGTACGGGAGCGATGAGCAGTTCTTC
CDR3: CASSLYGSDEQFF